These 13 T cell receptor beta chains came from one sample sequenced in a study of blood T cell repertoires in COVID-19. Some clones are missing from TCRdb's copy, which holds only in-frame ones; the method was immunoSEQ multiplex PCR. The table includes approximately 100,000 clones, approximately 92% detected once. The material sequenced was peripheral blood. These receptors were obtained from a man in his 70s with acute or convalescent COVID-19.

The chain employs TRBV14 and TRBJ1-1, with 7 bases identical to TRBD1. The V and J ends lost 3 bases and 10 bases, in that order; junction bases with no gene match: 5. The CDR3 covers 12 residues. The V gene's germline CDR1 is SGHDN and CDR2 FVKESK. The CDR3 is CASSQETGPAFF. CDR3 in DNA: TGTGCCAGCAGCCAGGAGACAGGGCCAGCTTTCTTT.

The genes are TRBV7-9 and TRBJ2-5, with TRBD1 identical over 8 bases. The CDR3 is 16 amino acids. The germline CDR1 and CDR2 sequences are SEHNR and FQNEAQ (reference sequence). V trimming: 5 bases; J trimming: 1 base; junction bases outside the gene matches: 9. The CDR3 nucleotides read TGTGCCAGCAGCACATTGGGACAGGCTATCCAAGAGACCCAGTACTTC. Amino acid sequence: CASSTLGQAIQETQYF. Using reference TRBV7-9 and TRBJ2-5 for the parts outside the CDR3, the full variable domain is DTGVSQNPRHKITKRGQNVTFRCDPISEHNRLYWYRQTLGQGPEFLTYFQNEAQLEKSRLLSDRFSAERPKGSFSTLEIQRTEQGDSAMYLCASSTLGQAIQETQYFGPGTRLLVL.

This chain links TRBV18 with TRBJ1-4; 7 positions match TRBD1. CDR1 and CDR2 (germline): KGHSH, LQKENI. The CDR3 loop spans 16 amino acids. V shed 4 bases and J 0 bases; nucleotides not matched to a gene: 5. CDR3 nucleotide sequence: TGTGCCAGCTCACTCCGACAGGGTGCAACTAATGAAAAACTGTTTTTT. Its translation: CASSLRQGATNEKLFF.

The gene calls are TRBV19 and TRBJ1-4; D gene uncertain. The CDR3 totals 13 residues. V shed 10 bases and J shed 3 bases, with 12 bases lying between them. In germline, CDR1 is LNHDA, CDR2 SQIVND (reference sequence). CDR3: CATLGVANEKLFF. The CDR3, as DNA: TGTGCCACCCTTGGAGTGGCTAATGAAAAACTGTTTTTT.

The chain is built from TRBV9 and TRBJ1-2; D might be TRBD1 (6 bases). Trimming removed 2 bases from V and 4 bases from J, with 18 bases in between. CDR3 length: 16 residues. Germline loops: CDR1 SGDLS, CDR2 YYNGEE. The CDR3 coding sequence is TGTGCCAGCAGCGTGGGTAGACAGGACCCTATCTATGGCTACACCTTC. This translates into CASSVGRQDPIYGYTF.

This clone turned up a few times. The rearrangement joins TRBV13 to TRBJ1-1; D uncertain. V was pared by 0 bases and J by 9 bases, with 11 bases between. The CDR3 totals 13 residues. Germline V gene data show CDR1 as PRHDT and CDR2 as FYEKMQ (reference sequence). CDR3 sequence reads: CASSLGLGSKAFF. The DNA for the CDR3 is TGTGCCAGCAGCTTAGGGCTCGGGAGTAAAGCTTTCTTT.

DNA for the CDR3: TGTGCCAGCGCGAATTGGGACAGGGGCTCAGCTTTCTTT. This gives the protein CASANWDRGSAFF. The V and J genes are TRBV6-7 and TRBJ1-1; 10 positions agree with TRBD1. TRBV6-7 is reported as an ORF; its role is uncertain. There are 13 residues in the CDR3. J lost 10 bases, V lost 8 bases, and 10 bases had no gene match.

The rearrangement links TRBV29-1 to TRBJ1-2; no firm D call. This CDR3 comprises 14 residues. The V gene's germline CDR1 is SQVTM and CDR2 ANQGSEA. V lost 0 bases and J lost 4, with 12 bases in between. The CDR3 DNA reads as TGCAGCGTTGAAGAGGGGTCCGGGATCTATGGCTACACCTTC. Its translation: CSVEEGSGIYGYTF.

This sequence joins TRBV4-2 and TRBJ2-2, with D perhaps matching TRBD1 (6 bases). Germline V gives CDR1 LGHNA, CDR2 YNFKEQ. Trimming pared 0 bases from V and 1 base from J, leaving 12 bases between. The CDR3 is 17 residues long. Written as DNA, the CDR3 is TGTGCCAGCAGCCAAGAAACAAAACAGGGGAACACCGGGGAGCTGTTTTTT. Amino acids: CASSQETKQGNTGELFF.

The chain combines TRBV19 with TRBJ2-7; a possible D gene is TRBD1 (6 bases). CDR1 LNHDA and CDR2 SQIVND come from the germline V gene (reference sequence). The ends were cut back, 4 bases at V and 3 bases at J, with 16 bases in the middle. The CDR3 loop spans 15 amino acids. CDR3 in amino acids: CASSTRTAQFYEQYF. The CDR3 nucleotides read TGTGCCAGTAGTACTAGGACAGCACAATTCTACGAGCAGTACTTC.

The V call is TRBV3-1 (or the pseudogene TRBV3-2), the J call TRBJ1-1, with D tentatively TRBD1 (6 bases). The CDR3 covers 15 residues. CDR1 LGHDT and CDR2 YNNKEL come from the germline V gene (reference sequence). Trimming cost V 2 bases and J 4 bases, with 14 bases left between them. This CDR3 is CASSQRNRVRTEAFF. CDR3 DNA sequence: TGTGCCAGCAGCCAACGAAACAGGGTACGCACTGAAGCTTTCTTT.

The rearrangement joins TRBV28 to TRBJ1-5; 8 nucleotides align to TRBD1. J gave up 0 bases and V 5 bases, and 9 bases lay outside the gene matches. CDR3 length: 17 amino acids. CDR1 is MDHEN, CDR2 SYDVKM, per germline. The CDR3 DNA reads TGTGCCAGCAGTAAAAGTTACGGGACAGGTAGCAATCAGCCCCAGCATTTT. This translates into CASSKSYGTGSNQPQHF.

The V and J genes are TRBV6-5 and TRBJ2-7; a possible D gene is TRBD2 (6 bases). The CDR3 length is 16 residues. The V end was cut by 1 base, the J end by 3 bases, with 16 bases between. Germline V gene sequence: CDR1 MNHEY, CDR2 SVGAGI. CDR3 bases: TGTGCCAGCAGTTACTTTCGAGCGGGTTACCTCTACGAGCAGTACTTC. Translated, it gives CASSYFRAGYLYEQYF.